The 18 T cell receptor beta chains given below trace back to one sample, sequenced in a study of Ad26.COV2.S vaccination and SARS-CoV-2 variants. Treatment defined: some 20 received Ad26.COV2.S at low or high dose, single or two shots; five or six received placebo; per-sample allocation not given. It was on day 63 after the first vaccine or placebo injection that samples were taken. The table came from immunoSEQ multiplex PCR; TCRdb's copy has only in-frame clones and leaves some out. The repertoire includes approximately 280,000 clones, about 90% of them detected once, and roughly 3.5% sits in the top ten. The sample here was peripheral blood, taken in a trial of Ad26.COV2.S vaccine versus placebo. These receptors were collected from a person aged 18 to 59 who received the Ad26.COV2.S COVID-19 vaccine or a placebo.

This clone was seen a single time. The J gene is TRBJ2-7, the V gene TRBV2; tentative D call: TRBD2 (6 bases). Trimming took off 0 bases at V and 3 bases at J, with 9 bases between the two ends. Germline V lookup: CDR1 SNHLY, CDR2 FYNNEI. This CDR3 has 14 residues. CDR3 in DNA: TGTGCCAGCAGTGAAGCTAGCGGACTCTACGAGCAGTACTTC. Protein: CASSEASGLYEQYF.

This clone was detected only a few times. The chain links TRBV5-1 to TRBJ1-1; 9 bases align to TRBD1. The V and J ends lost 0 bases and 2 bases, in that order; junction bases with no gene match: 8. Germline-derived CDR1 and CDR2 are SGHRS and YFSETQ. The CDR3 covers 17 residues. As DNA, the CDR3 is TGCGCCAGCAGCTTGGGGCACGGGGACAGGGCAAACACTGAAGCTTTCTTT. This gives the protein CASSLGHGDRANTEAFF.

Only one count was recorded for this clone. This chain connects TRBV19 to TRBJ2-7; 8 bases map to TRBD2. This CDR3 has 14 amino acids. The trim removed 9 bases at V and 5 bases at J, leaving 12 bases unmatched. Germline-derived CDR1 and CDR2 are LNHDA and SQIVND (reference sequence). CDR3 DNA: TGTGCCAGCTGCGGGGGGCCCTTACTGGACGAGCAGTACTTC. This translates into CASCGGPLLDEQYF.

This chain uses TRBV5-1 with TRBJ2-1; 7 bases map to TRBD2. This CDR3 comprises 14 residues. The V gene's germline CDR1 is SGHRS and CDR2 YFSETQ. With V trimmed by 1 base and J by 9 bases, 7 bases remained unmatched. In DNA, the CDR3 is TGCGCCAGCAGCTTGAGGGGCTCGGGGGGTGAGCAGTTCTTC. Translating it yields CASSLRGSGGEQFF.

The rearrangement links TRBV7-2 to TRBJ2-7, with D tentatively TRBD1 (6 bases). Germline V gives CDR1 SGHTA, CDR2 FQGNSA. Trimming took off 1 base at V and 0 bases at J, with 7 bases between the two ends. The CDR3 has 14 amino acids. The CDR3 coding sequence is TGTGCCAGCAGCTTAGAAGGGGGCTCCTACGAGCAGTACTTC. This codes for CASSLEGGSYEQYF.

This clone occurred a few times. The chain combines TRBV19 with TRBJ1-2; perhaps TRBD1 as D (6 bases). Trimming stripped 7 bases from V and 8 bases from J, with 11 bases between. Germline V gene lookup returns CDR1 LNHDA and CDR2 SQIVND (reference sequence). The CDR3 is made up of 11 amino acids. CDR3 protein: CASNHRVGYTF. In DNA form, the CDR3 reads TGTGCCAGTAACCACAGGGTCGGCTACACCTTC.

This chain links TRBV7-9 with TRBJ2-1; unclear D gene. V gave up 5 bases and J gave up 9 bases, with 14 bases separating them. The CDR3 totals 13 residues. Germline lookup yields CDR1 SEHNR and CDR2 FQNEAQ (reference sequence). The CDR3 DNA sequence: TGTGCCAGCAGCGTCCTAGTTGGCGCTGAGCAGTTCTTC. Encoded protein: CASSVLVGAEQFF.

The chain employs TRBV6-5 and TRBJ2-3; D is perhaps TRBD1 (5 bases). Germline assignment: CDR1 MNHEY and CDR2 SVGAGI. The CDR3 spans 13 residues. Trimming shortened V by 4 bases and J by 4 bases, and 9 bases separated the two germline ends. The DNA for the CDR3 is TGTGCCAGCAGTTCGACCAGGGCAGATACGCAGTATTTT. It translates to CASSSTRADTQYF.

The chain combines TRBV6-5 with TRBJ2-5; D is unresolved. The CDR3 has 14 residues. CDR1 is MNHEY, CDR2 SVGAGI, per germline. Trimming cost V 0 bases and J 4 bases, with 9 bases left between them. CDR3 protein: CASSYSSRTETQYF. The CDR3 region has the DNA TGTGCCAGCAGTTACTCTAGCAGGACAGAGACCCAGTACTTC.

The V call is TRBV11-3, the J call TRBJ2-1, with TRBD2 matching over 9 bases. Unmatched junction bases numbered 6, after V lost 5 bases and J lost 7 bases. The CDR3 extends over 14 amino acids. Germline assignment: CDR1 SGHNT and CDR2 YENEEA. The CDR3 DNA follows: TGTGCCAGCAGCAAACGACTAGCGGATAATGAGCAGTTCTTC. Amino acid sequence: CASSKRLADNEQFF. The entire variable domain, with the rest obtained from reference TRBV11-3 and TRBJ2-1, is as follows: EAGVVQSPRYKIIEKKQPVAFWCNPISGHNTLYWYLQNLGQGPELLIRYENEEAVDDSQLPKDRFSAERLKGVDSTLKIQPAELGDSAVYLCASSKRLADNEQFFGPGTRLTVL.

The CDR3 here is CASSLQGTNTGELFF. The CDR3 nucleotides read TGCGCCAGCAGCTTACAGGGTACGAACACCGGGGAGCTGTTTTTT. The chain couples TRBV5-1 to TRBJ2-2, with a possible D match to TRBD1 (6 bases). Germline CDR1 and CDR2: SGHRS and YFSETQ. The CDR3 spans 15 residues. V lost 2 bases, J lost 0 bases, and 8 bases lay in between.

The V and J genes are TRBV11-2 and TRBJ1-4; D remains unclear. The CDR3 length is 17 residues. Trimming left V 6 bases short and J 0 bases short, with 17 bases between. In germline, CDR1 is SGHAT, CDR2 FQNNGV. CDR3 bases: TGTGCCAGCAGATCGCGGTCTGGAACCGCAACTAATGAAAAACTGTTTTTT. Amino acids: CASRSRSGTATNEKLFF.

The sample holds one count of this clone. The chain couples TRBV5-1 to TRBJ1-1, with D tentatively TRBD1 (6 bases). CDR1 and CDR2 from the germline V gene are SGHRS and YFSETQ. V lost 2 bases to trimming and J lost 5 bases, with 13 bases between them. The length of the CDR3 is 14 residues. The CDR3 here is CASSFDPTGTEAFF. The CDR3 coding sequence is TGCGCCAGCAGCTTCGACCCTACAGGGACTGAAGCTTTCTTT.

The chain has TRBV27 and TRBJ2-7, with D perhaps TRBD1 (5 bases). The CDR3 contains 16 residues. In germline, CDR1 is MNHEY, CDR2 SMNVEV (reference sequence). V was pared by 8 bases and J by 0 bases, with 20 bases between. CDR3: CASRKGAGGYSYEQYF. In DNA, the CDR3 is TGTGCCAGCCGAAAAGGGGCAGGCGGATACTCCTACGAGCAGTACTTC.

This clone was seen only a few times. The rearrangement links TRBV7-9 to TRBJ1-6, with 8 bases that match TRBD1. Germline V gene lookup returns CDR1 SEHNR and CDR2 FQNEAQ (reference sequence). Trimming took 3 bases from V and 10 from J; bases not matched to a gene: 11. The CDR3 spans 16 residues. The CDR3 sequence is CASSLDRQGMGSPLHF. The CDR3 coding sequence is TGTGCCAGCAGCTTGGACCGACAGGGGATGGGATCACCCCTCCACTTT.

A note on this clone: The same CDR3 can be traced to other DNA sequences in this sample. The chain employs TRBV6-2 or TRBV6-3 and TRBJ1-5; D is possibly TRBD1 (6 bases). V gave up 2 bases and J gave up 2 bases, with 7 bases separating them. Germline assignment: CDR1 MNHEY and CDR2 SVGEGT. This CDR3 has 14 residues. CDR3 sequence (DNA): TGTGCCAGCAGTTACGGGGGCGGCAATCAGCCCCAGCATTTT. It codes for CASSYGGGNQPQHF.

This clone was recorded once. The chain recombines TRBV5-8 with TRBJ1-5, with D possibly matching TRBD1 (6 bases). Germline V CDR1 and CDR2: SGHTS, YDEGEE. CDR3 length: 16 amino acids. Trimming stripped 4 bases from V and 1 base from J, with 15 bases between. The CDR3 loop reads CASSPGRGVSNQPQHF. The CDR3 DNA is TGTGCCAGCAGCCCGGGGAGGGGGGTAAGCAATCAGCCCCAGCATTTT.

V and J are TRBV13 and TRBJ2-7; TRBD2 might be the D (5 bases). Trimming left V 2 bases short and J 9 bases short, with 17 bases between. Per the germline V gene, CDR1 is PRHDT and CDR2 is FYEKMQ (reference sequence). The CDR3 runs 14 residues. The CDR3 region is CASSLWGSGGRQYF. DNA of the CDR3: TGTGCCAGCAGCTTATGGGGAAGTGGAGGTCGGCAGTACTTC.